This TCR beta chain stems from a study of cytomegalovirus exposure and HLA in healthy donors. General study results and limits: According to an earlier analysis, most TCR beta V segments yielded productive rearrangements about 90% or about 30% of the time.

A word on this clone: As yet, its antigen is unknown.

Germline assignment: CDR1 MRHNA and CDR2 SNTAGT. Trimming shortened V by 5 bases and J by 1 base, and 9 bases separated the two germline ends. This CDR3 contains 14 residues. The PCR ran on 60 Vbeta and 13 Jbeta primers. Only in-frame clones appear in the TCRdb table, and some are missing; sequencing was by immunoSEQ multiplex PCR. Of 100,000 or so clones detected, roughly 70% appear once; the ten largest clones hold 1% to 1.5%. The chain employs TRBV6-4 and TRBJ2-1; D not certain. This TCR derives from a man aged 40-49 years in good health and CMV-seronegative. The sample was PBMCs. This CDR3 is CASSLDWSYNEQFF. The CDR3 nucleotides read TGTGCCAGCAGTCTCGACTGGTCCTACAATGAGCAGTTCTTC.